These T cell receptor beta chains were read from a single sample in a study of blood T cell repertoires in COVID-19. Method: immunoSEQ multiplex PCR; TCRdb's copy keeps in-frame clones and lacks some. In the table there are about 110,000 clones, around 74% of which are singletons. The sample taken for sequencing was peripheral blood. The origin of the receptors is a woman aged 55-70 years with acute or convalescent COVID-19. Each CDR3 is given with its conserved first and last residue. The D gene is left open where the match is weak. Size values are once, few and many counts, or a class for expanded clones, and some rows have none.

TRBV3-1/TRBV3-2	once	TRBD2	TRBJ2-1	CASSQRRGGTSEQFF	TGTGCCAGCAGCCAAAGACGGGGGGGTACGAGTGAGCAGTTCTTC
TRBV13	.	.	TRBJ1-2	CASSLGRGGIHGYTF	TGTGCCAGCAGCTTAGGCCGGGGGGGTATCCATGGCTACACCTTC
TRBV24-1	.	.	TRBJ2-7	CATSDFFGEQYF	TGTGCCACCAGTGATTTTTTCGGGGAGCAGTACTTC
TRBV7-2	.	.	TRBJ2-2	CASSLAGGANTGELFF	TGTGCCAGCAGCTTAGCGGGGGGAGCGAACACCGGGGAGCTGTTTTTT
TRBV5-1	.	.	TRBJ2-7	CASSPDRTSYEQYF	TGCGCCAGCAGCCCAGACAGGACCTCCTACGAGCAGTACTTC
TRBV11-1	.	.	TRBJ2-2	CASSLGRPGLTGELFF	TGTGCCAGCAGCTTGGGGCGGCCAGGCCTCACCGGGGAGCTGTTTTTT
TRBV5-1	.	TRBD1	TRBJ1-1	CASSRGQARDTEAFF	TGCGCCAGCAGCCGGGGACAGGCGAGGGACACTGAAGCTTTCTTT
TRBV5-6	.	TRBD1	TRBJ1-6	CATVNSRTGRSPLHF	TGTGCCACTGTAAATTCCCGGACAGGGCGGTCACCCCTCCACTTT
TRBV5-1	.	.	TRBJ2-2	CASSLLASPGTGELFF	TGCGCCAGCAGCTTGTTGGCTAGCCCGGGCACCGGGGAGCTGTTTTTT
TRBV4-3	.	TRBD1	TRBJ1-1	CASSQDLGGQRNTEAFF	TGCGCCAGCAGCCAAGATCTAGGGGGACAGAGAAACACTGAAGCTTTCTTT
TRBV11-2	.	.	TRBJ2-4	CASRDLAKNIQYF	TGTGCCAGTCGGGACTTAGCCAAAAACATTCAGTACTTC
TRBV5-4	few	.	TRBJ1-2	CASSRVDRDWVSGYTF	TGTGCCAGCAGCCGGGTCGACCGAGACTGGGTCAGCGGCTACACCTTC
TRBV3-1/TRBV3-2	.	.	TRBJ2-4	CASSQQGIAKNIQYF	TGTGCCAGCAGCCAACAGGGGATAGCCAAAAACATTCAGTACTTC
TRBV10-1	.	TRBD2	TRBJ2-1	CASSPTRRGTGNEQFF	TGCGCCAGCAGCCCTACCCGGCGGGGGACGGGTAATGAGCAGTTCTTC
TRBV2	.	.	TRBJ1-2	CASSEQSYGYTF	TGTGCCAGCAGTGAACAGTCATATGGCTACACCTTC